Below are 5 T cell receptor beta chains sequenced from a single sample in a study of cytomegalovirus exposure and HLA in healthy donors. PCR involved 60 Vbeta and 13 Jbeta primers. Profiling relied on immunoSEQ multiplex PCR, and the TCRdb table lists in-frame clones only, not all of them. The profile shows 100,000 to 150,000 clones, about 10% of them singletons. Sequencing used PBMCs. The receptors were sampled from a woman between 18 and 29 years old in good health and CMV-seropositive.

The chain uses TRBV7-2 and TRBJ2-7; 7 bases are shared with TRBD2. Germline-derived CDR1 and CDR2 are SGHTA and FQGNSA. J gave up 1 base and V 1 base, and 1 base lay outside the gene matches. The CDR3 runs to 14 residues. The CDR3 DNA is TGTGCCAGCAGCTTAGGAGCGGGATCCTACGAGCAGTACTTC. Protein sequence: CASSLGAGSYEQYF.

The J gene is TRBJ2-1, the V gene TRBV6-5; D unresolved. With 7 bases removed from V and 0 bases from J, the gap between germline ends came to 4 bases. This CDR3 has 12 residues. Germline CDR1 MNHEY, CDR2 SVGAGI. The CDR3, as DNA: TGTGCCAGCACAAACTCCTACAATGAGCAGTTCTTC. Its translation: CASTNSYNEQFF.

In its sample, this clone was seen a few times. The germline gene is not matched at one end of the junction; a read error may be the cause. The genes are TRBV30 and TRBJ1-1; D not certain. The CDR3 covers 12 residues. Germline CDR1 is GTSNPN and CDR2 is SVGIG (reference sequence). The CDR3 reads CAWMLGSGEAFF. In DNA, the CDR3 is TGTGCCTGGATGCTCGGGAGCGGCGAAGCCTTCTTT.

The chain couples TRBV4-1 to TRBJ2-7; tentatively, D is TRBD2 (6 bases). The CDR3 has 13 residues. Trimming removed 1 base from V and 5 bases from J, with 9 bases in between. Germline CDR1 and CDR2: MGHRA and YSYEKL. For the CDR3, the DNA is TGCGCCAGCAGCCAAGGGAGGGGACACGAGCAGTACTTC. Amino acids: CASSQGRGHEQYF.

The chain links TRBV5-6 to TRBJ1-2; 11 nucleotides agree with TRBD1. V gave up 1 base and J gave up 7 bases; unmatched junction bases: 6. CDR3 length: 15 residues. Germline CDR1 SGHDT, CDR2 YYEEEE. In DNA, the CDR3 is TGTGCCAGCAGCTTGATGGGACAGGGGGGGCCTGGCTACACCTTC. Amino acid sequence: CASSLMGQGGPGYTF.